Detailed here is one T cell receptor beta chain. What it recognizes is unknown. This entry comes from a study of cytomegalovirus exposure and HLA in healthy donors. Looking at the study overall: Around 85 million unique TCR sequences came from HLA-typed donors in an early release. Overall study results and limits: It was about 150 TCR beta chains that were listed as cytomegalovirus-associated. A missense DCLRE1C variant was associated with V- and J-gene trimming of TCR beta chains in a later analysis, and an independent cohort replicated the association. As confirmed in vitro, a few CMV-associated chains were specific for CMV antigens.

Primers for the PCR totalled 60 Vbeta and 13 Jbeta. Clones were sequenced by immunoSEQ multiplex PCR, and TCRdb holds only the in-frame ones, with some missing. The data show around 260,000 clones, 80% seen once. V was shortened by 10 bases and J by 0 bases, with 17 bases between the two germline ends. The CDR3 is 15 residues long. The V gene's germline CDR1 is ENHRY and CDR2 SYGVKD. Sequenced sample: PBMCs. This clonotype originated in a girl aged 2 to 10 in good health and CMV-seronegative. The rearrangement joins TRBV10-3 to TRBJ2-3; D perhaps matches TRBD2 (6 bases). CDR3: CATADFGTSTDTQYF. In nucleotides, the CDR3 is TGTGCCACAGCAGACTTTGGGACTAGCACAGATACGCAGTATTTT.